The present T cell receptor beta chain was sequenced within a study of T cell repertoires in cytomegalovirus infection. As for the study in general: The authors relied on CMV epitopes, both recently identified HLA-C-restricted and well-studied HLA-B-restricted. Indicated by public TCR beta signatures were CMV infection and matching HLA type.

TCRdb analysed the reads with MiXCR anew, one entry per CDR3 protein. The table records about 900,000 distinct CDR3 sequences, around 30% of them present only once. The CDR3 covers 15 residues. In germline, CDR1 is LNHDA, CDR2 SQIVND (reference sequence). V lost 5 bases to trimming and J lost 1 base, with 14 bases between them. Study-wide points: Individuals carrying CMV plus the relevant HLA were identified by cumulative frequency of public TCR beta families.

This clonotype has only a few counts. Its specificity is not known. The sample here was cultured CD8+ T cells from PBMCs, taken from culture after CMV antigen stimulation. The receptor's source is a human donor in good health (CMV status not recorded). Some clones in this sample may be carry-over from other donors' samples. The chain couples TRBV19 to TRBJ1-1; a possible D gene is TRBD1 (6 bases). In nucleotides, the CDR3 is TGTGCCAGTAGTGCCTCGGGACAACGGAACACTGAAGCTTTCTTT. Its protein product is CASSASGQRNTEAFF.